This T cell receptor (beta chain) was sequenced in a study of OX40 agonist ivuxolimab in advanced cancers. The germline CDR1 and CDR2 sequences are SGDLS and YYNGEE. The CDR3 loop spans 13 amino acids. V lost 4 bases and J lost 2, with 9 bases in between. Data came from immunoSEQ multiplex PCR; TCRdb stores just in-frame clones and leaves some out. The sample consists of 20,000 to 25,000 clones, around four fifths of them appearing once. This TCR was sampled from an adult with an advanced solid tumor such as melanoma, head and neck, liver or kidney cancer. The sequenced sample was CD4+ or CD8+ T cells sorted from blood, obtained in a trial of the OX40 agonist ivuxolimab. This chain links TRBV9 with TRBJ2-5; D is perhaps TRBD1 (5 bases). CDR3 in amino acids: CASSQTAQETQYF. DNA of the CDR3: TGTGCCAGCAGCCAGACAGCTCAAGAGACCCAGTACTTC.